This T cell receptor (beta chain) was recorded in a study of blood T cell repertoires in COVID-19. Libraries were prepared by immunoSEQ multiplex PCR; TCRdb keeps only in-frame clonotypes and omits some of them. The table lists about 55,000 clones, 85% of them singletons. Germline-derived CDR1 and CDR2 are SGHDT and YYEEEE. The CDR3 contains 13 residues. The ends were cut back, 3 bases at V and 7 bases at J, with 14 bases in the middle. This chain uses TRBV5-6 with TRBJ2-7; possible D gene TRBD1, 5 bases. The clonotype originates from a human donor in a cohort sampled during active COVID-19. Sequencing was performed on peripheral blood. DNA of the CDR3: TGTGCCAGCAGCTGGGGCGTTTCAGGGGAGCAGTACTTC. This gives the protein CASSWGVSGEQYF.